Listed below are T cell receptor beta chains from one sample, sequenced in a study of Graves' ophthalmopathy and Graves' hyperthyroidism. TCRdb reprocessed the multiplex PCR reads via MiXCR and lists one record per CDR3 protein. Found here are 400,000 to 450,000 distinct CDR3 sequences, over 20% of them singletons; the top ten hold roughly 3%. The material sequenced was peripheral blood. Source of these receptors: a woman aged 18-29 years with stable Graves' hyperthyroidism. Each CDR3 is given with its conserved first and last residue. D genes are given only for firm matches. Expanded clones get a size class; other rows say once, few or many, or leave the size out.

D gene,J gene,clone size,V gene,CDR3 protein,CDR3 DNA
-,TRBJ1-1,-,TRBV10-3,CATIRTPRAVMNTEAFF,TGTGCCACCATCCGGACCCCTAGGGCAGTCATGAACACTGAAGCTTTCTTT
-,TRBJ1-5,many,TRBV19,CASSIGGQPQHF,TGTGCCAGTAGTATCGGGGGTCAGCCCCAGCATTTT
-,TRBJ2-7,many,TRBV6-1,CASSRREGYEQYF,TGTGCCAGCAGTCGCAGGGAAGGCTACGAGCAGTACTTC
TRBD2,TRBJ2-7,many,TRBV6-2/TRBV6-3,CASRGLAMNEQYF,TGTGCCAGCAGAGGACTAGCGATGAACGAGCAGTACTTC
-,TRBJ2-7,many,TRBV11-1,CASSLVSAAPDEQYF,TGTGCCAGCAGCTTAGTGTCGGCAGCACCGGACGAGCAGTACTTC
TRBD1,TRBJ2-5,-,TRBV2,CASKGQAGPLQETQYF,TGTGCCAGCAAGGGACAGGCGGGGCCCCTGCAAGAGACCCAGTACTTC
-,TRBJ2-7,many,TRBV9,CASSRPGKSSPHYEQYF,TGTGCCAGCAGCCGCCCGGGGAAGTCTAGCCCCCACTACGAGCAGTACTTC
-,TRBJ2-5,few,TRBV5-6,CASSLIRGPPETQYF,TGTGCCAGCAGCTTGATCAGGGGCCCACCCGAGACCCAGTACTTC
-,TRBJ2-5,-,TRBV28,CASRFGWVGQETQYF,TGTGCCAGCCGTTTTGGGTGGGTTGGGCAAGAGACCCAGTACTTC
TRBD1,TRBJ2-2,many,TRBV7-3,CASSATGGASGELFF,TGTGCCAGCAGTGCTACAGGGGGCGCATCCGGGGAGCTGTTTTTT
-,TRBJ1-2,-,TRBV2,CASSVINYGYTF,TGTGCCAGCAGTGTGATTAACTATGGCTACACCTTC
-,TRBJ2-7,many,TRBV6-1,CASKNPGETYEQYF,TGTGCCAGCAAGAATCCAGGGGAAACCTACGAGCAGTACTTC
-,TRBJ2-5,once,TRBV6-1,CASGFQETQYF,TGTGCCAGCGGGTTCCAAGAGACCCAGTACTTC
-,TRBJ2-5,few,TRBV5-1,CASRYQETQYF,TGCGCCAGTAGGTACCAAGAGACCCAGTACTTC
-,TRBJ1-1,many,TRBV30,CAWGPGGTEAFF,TGTGCCTGGGGACCGGGAGGCACTGAAGCTTTCTTT
-,TRBJ1-5,many,TRBV4-1,CASSQAAAGQPQHF,TGCGCCAGCAGCCAAGCGGCAGCCGGCCAGCCCCAGCATTTT
TRBD1,TRBJ1-2,many,TRBV20-1,CSATKGTGLNYGYTF,TGCAGTGCTACTAAGGGGACAGGGCTTAACTATGGCTACACCTTC
TRBD2,TRBJ2-7,once,TRBV6-5,CASSSGGLADREQYF,TGTGCCAGCAGTTCCGGGGGACTAGCGGATCGCGAGCAGTACTTC
TRBD2,TRBJ2-5,many,TRBV11-2,CASSLDISREGGETQYF,TGTGCCAGCAGCTTAGACATTTCGCGGGAGGGCGGCGAGACCCAGTACTTC
-,TRBJ2-7,many,TRBV20-1,CSARGGAATYEQYF,TGCAGTGCTAGAGGTGGGGCAGCAACCTACGAGCAGTACTTC
-,TRBJ2-7,many,TRBV6-1,CASSEIRGQHYEQYF,TGTGCCAGCAGTGAGATCCGAGGACAGCACTACGAGCAGTACTTC
TRBD2,TRBJ2-2,-,TRBV25-1,CASSEVMAGGLFGELFF,TGTGCCAGCAGTGAGGTTATGGCGGGAGGGCTATTCGGGGAGCTGTTTTTT
TRBD1,TRBJ1-2,few,TRBV6-1,CASSPNEGAPYGYTF,TGTGCCAGCAGTCCGAATGAGGGGGCGCCCTATGGCTACACCTTC
-,TRBJ2-7,many,TRBV6-5,CASRPPGRNEQYF,TGTGCCAGCAGGCCTCCGGGGAGGAACGAGCAGTACTTC
-,TRBJ2-7,many,TRBV6-1,CASSPIQYEQYF,TGTGCCAGCAGCCCCATTCAGTACGAGCAGTACTTC
-,TRBJ1-3,many,TRBV6-5,CASSSPRGEGNTIYF,TGTGCCAGCAGTTCCCCCCGGGGCGAAGGAAACACCATATATTTT
TRBD2,TRBJ2-7,many,TRBV20-1,CSAQRTSGRRRQYF,TGCAGTGCCCAGAGGACTAGCGGGAGGAGGAGGCAGTACTTC
-,TRBJ2-4,-,TRBV4-1,CASSQVLGGKNIQYF,TGCGCCAGCAGCCAAGTGCTTGGGGGCAAAAACATTCAGTACTTC
-,TRBJ1-3,many,TRBV7-2,CASSLPQENTIYF,TGTGCCAGCAGCTTACCCCAGGAAAACACCATATATTTT
TRBD2,TRBJ2-7,many,TRBV25-1,CASRGTILDEQYF,TGTGCCAGCAGGGGGACTATCCTGGACGAGCAGTACTTC
TRBD2,TRBJ2-5,many,TRBV5-1,CASSQQRGQETQYF,TGCGCCAGCAGCCAACAGCGGGGTCAAGAGACCCAGTACTTC
-,TRBJ2-5,many,TRBV7-2,CASSLAPGHRKETQYF,TGTGCCAGCAGCTTAGCCCCGGGACATAGAAAAGAGACCCAGTACTTC
TRBD1,TRBJ2-4,few,TRBV12-3/TRBV12-4,CASSLADRNIKYF,TGTGCCAGCAGTTTAGCGGACAGGAACATTAAGTACTTC
TRBD1,TRBJ2-2,few,TRBV18,CASSPDRGRIGELFF,TGTGCCAGCTCACCTGACAGGGGGCGGATCGGGGAGCTGTTTTTT
TRBD1,TRBJ2-2,many,TRBV6-2/TRBV6-3,CASRTTGQEGGELFF,TGTGCCAGCAGGACAACGGGACAGGAGGGCGGGGAGCTGTTTTTT
-,TRBJ2-7,few,TRBV7-9,CASSRRGRSNYEQYF,TGTGCCAGCAGCCGACGGGGCCGGTCAAACTACGAGCAGTACTTC
-,TRBJ2-2,few,TRBV11-2,CASRPQNTGELFF,TGTGCCAGCAGACCACAGAACACCGGGGAGCTGTTTTTT
-,TRBJ2-5,many,TRBV12-3/TRBV12-4,CASRYMEGETQYF,TGTGCCAGCAGATATATGGAGGGTGAGACCCAGTACTTC
TRBD2,TRBJ2-7,many,TRBV20-1,CSARDPGLDAEQYF,TGCAGTGCTAGAGATCCAGGACTAGACGCCGAGCAGTACTTC